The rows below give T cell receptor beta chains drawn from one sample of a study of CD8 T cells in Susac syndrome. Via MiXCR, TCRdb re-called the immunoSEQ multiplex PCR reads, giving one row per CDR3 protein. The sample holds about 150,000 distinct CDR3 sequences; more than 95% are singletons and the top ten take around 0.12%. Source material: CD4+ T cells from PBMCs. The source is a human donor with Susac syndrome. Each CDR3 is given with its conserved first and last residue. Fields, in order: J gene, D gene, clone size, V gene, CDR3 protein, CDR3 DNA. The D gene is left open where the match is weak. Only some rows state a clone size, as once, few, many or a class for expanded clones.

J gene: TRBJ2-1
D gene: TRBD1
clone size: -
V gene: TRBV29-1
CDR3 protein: CSVTRDRGPNEQFF
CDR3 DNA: TGCAGCGTGACCCGGGACAGGGGGCCCAATGAGCAGTTCTTC

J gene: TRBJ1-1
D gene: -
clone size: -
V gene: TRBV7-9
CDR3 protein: CASREGLMNTEAFF
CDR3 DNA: TGTGCCAGCCGGGAAGGCCTGATGAACACTGAAGCTTTCTTT

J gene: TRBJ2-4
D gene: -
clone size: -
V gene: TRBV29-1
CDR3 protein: CSVEGGSGIDQYF
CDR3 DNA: TGCAGCGTTGAAGGGGGGTCGGGAATAGATCAGTACTTC

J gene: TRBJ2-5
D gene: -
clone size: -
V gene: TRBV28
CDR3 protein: CASGKQEYEKETQYF
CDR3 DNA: TGTGCCAGCGGGAAACAGGAGTATGAGAAAGAGACCCAGTACTTC

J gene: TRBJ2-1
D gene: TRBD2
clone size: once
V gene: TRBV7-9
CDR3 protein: CASSFGGLAGMNNEQFF
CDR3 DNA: TGTGCCAGCAGCTTCGGAGGACTAGCGGGAATGAACAATGAGCAGTTCTTC

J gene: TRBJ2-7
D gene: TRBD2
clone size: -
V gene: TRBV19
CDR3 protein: CASSQWTSGVDEQYF
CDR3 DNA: TGTGCCAGTAGTCAATGGACTAGTGGGGTTGACGAGCAGTACTTC

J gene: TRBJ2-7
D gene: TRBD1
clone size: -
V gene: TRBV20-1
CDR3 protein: CSAPPGQGYEQYF
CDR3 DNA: TGCAGTGCCCCTCCGGGACAGGGCTACGAGCAGTACTTC

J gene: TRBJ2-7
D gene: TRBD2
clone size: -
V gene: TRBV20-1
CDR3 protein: CSASGAAGEVYEQYF
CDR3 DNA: TGCAGTGCTAGCGGCGCAGCGGGAGAAGTCTACGAGCAGTACTTC

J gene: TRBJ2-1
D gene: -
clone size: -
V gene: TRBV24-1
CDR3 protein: CATSDLQGVGEQFF
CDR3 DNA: TGTGCCACCAGTGATTTGCAAGGGGTTGGTGAGCAGTTCTTC

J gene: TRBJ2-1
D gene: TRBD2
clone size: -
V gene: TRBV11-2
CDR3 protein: CASSLGTSGIYNEQFF
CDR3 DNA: TGTGCCAGCAGCTTGGGGACTAGCGGGATCTACAATGAGCAGTTCTTC

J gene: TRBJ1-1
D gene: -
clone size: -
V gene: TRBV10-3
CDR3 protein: CAIKDSLNTEAFF
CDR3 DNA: TGTGCCATCAAAGATTCTTTGAACACTGAAGCTTTCTTT

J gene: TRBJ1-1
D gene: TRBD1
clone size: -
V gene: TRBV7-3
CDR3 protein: CASSPGQGAYTEAFF
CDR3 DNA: TGTGCCAGCAGCCCAGGACAGGGGGCCTACACTGAAGCTTTCTTT

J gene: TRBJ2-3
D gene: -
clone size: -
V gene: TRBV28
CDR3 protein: CASGGGPTDTQYF
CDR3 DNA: TGTGCCAGCGGGGGGGGGCCCACAGATACGCAGTATTTT

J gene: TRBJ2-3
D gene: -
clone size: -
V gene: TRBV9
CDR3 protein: CASSVGVSGHPSSRTQYF
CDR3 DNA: TGTGCCAGCAGCGTCGGAGTCAGCGGGCATCCTAGCTCAAGGACGCAGTATTTT

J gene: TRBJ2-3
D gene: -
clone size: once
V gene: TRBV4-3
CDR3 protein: CASSQDTVVYTQYF
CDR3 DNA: TGCGCCAGCAGCCAAGATACGGTTGTGTATACGCAGTATTTT

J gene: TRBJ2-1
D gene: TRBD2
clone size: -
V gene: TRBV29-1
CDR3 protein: CSVNPGLASFNEQFF
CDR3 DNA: TGCAGCGTGAATCCGGGACTAGCCAGCTTCAATGAGCAGTTCTTC

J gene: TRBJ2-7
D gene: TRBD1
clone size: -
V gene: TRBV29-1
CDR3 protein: CSVPSWTGVTYEQYF
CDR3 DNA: TGCAGCGTTCCATCCTGGACAGGCGTGACCTACGAGCAGTACTTC

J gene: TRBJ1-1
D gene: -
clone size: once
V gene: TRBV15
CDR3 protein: CATSRDMNTEAFF
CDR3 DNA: TGTGCCACCAGCAGAGATATGAACACTGAAGCTTTCTTT

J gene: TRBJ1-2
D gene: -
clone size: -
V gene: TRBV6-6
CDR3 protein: CASSYLANYGYTF
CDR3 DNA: TGTGCCAGCAGTTACCTAGCTAACTATGGCTACACCTTC

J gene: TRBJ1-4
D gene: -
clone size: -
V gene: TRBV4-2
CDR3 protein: CASSSSGGEEKLFF
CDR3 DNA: TGTGCCAGCAGCTCCTCGGGGGGAGAAGAAAAACTGTTTTTT

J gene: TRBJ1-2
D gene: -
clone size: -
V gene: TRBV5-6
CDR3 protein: CASSLGADYGYTF
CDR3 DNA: TGTGCCAGCAGCTTGGGCGCGGACTATGGCTACACCTTC

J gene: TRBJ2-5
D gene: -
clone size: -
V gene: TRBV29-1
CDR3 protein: CSVVESTQETQYF
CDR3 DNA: TGCAGCGTTGTAGAGTCCACACAAGAGACCCAGTACTTC

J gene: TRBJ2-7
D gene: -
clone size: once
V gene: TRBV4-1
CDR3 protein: CASSQEGGYEQYF
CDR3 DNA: TGCGCCAGCAGCCAAGAAGGCGGCTACGAGCAGTACTTC

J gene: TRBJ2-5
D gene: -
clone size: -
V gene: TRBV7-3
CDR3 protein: CASSDGTGETQYF
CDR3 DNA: TGTGCCAGCAGCGACGGGACGGGTGAGACCCAGTACTTC

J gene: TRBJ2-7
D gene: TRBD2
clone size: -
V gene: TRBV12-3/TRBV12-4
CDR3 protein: CASSLASGILSYEQYF
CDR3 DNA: TGTGCCAGCAGTTTGGCTAGCGGGATTCTCTCCTACGAGCAGTACTTC